Sequencing of this T cell receptor delta chain was carried out in a study of Vδ1+ human thymocytes. The sorted cells were CD3+ Vdelta1+ Vdelta2- thymocytes from alphabeta-depleted thymus. Study outcomes and limitations: The authors advised highly purified populations and single-cell validation. Thymic TRG and TRD repertoires appeared highly polyclonal, with Gaussian CDR3 length distributions. Thymic delta-chain repertoires held roughly 18% Vdelta2 sequences and few Vdelta3, despite high sort purity. TRD repertoires were essentially private, unlike widely shared TRG clonotypes.

There are a few counts of this clone. Its specificity is not known. V shed 4 bases and J shed 6 bases, with 18 bases lying between them. CDR3 length equals 15 residues. Per germline, CDR1 TSWWSYY and CDR2 QGS. RNA was extracted from the cells and then reverse transcribed. CDR3 amplicons came from multiplex PCR with pooled V-gene forward and constant-region reverse primers. TCRdb re-called clones from the multiplex PCR reads using CATT. The sample yields roughly 50,000 delta-chain clones, roughly 15% seen once. Sequencing was performed on Vdelta1+ gamma-delta thymocytes from the thymus. Specified subset: FACS-sorted CD3+ TCRalphabeta- TCRVdelta1+ TCRVdelta2- thymocytes. The receptor was derived from a boy under two years old who had congenital heart surgery. V gene TRDV1 combines with J gene TRDJ1; a weak D match, TRDD3 (6 bases). CDR3 loop: CALGAALRTGNKLIF. The CDR3 DNA reads TGTGCTCTTGGGGCAGCTTTACGTACTGGGAATAAACTCATCTTT.